These 17 T cell receptor beta chains were sequenced from one sample in a study of memory CD4+ T cells and cytomegalovirus serostatus. The sort gate was single viable CD3+CD4+CD8-CD45RO+ cells for memory CD4+ T cells. Sequencing was performed with immunoSEQ multiplex PCR; in TCRdb, only in-frame clones are kept and a portion is missing. The table includes approximately 40,000 clones, over 70% detected once. Specimen: memory CD4+ T cells from blood. The receptor source for this set is an adult in good health and CMV-seronegative.

CDR3 residues: CASSLSTGNGNQPQHF. For the CDR3, the DNA is TGTGCCAGCAGCTTGAGTACAGGGAATGGCAATCAGCCCCAGCATTTT. The chain combines TRBV5-6 with TRBJ1-5; weak D call: TRBD1 (6 bases). The germline V gene encodes CDR1 SGHDT and CDR2 YYEEEE. CDR3 length: 16 residues. V lost 1 base, J lost 2 bases, and 13 bases lay in between.

This chain links TRBV7-9 with TRBJ1-4; D is unresolved. Germline lookup yields CDR1 SEHNR and CDR2 FQNEAQ (reference sequence). CDR3 length equals 17 residues. With 3 bases removed from V and 0 bases from J, the gap between germline ends came to 14 bases. The CDR3 nucleotides are TGTGCCAGCAGCTTCTGGGGTGTGGTGTCAACTAATGAAAAACTGTTTTTT. Translated: CASSFWGVVSTNEKLFF.

This clone was observed a few times. The rearrangement uses TRBV28 and TRBJ2-7, with D uncertain. Germline-derived CDR1 and CDR2 are MDHEN and SYDVKM. V gave up 8 bases and J gave up 2 bases, with 16 bases separating them. This CDR3 has 14 amino acids. This chain's CDR3 is CASGKTQTAYEQYF. As DNA, the CDR3 is TGTGCCAGCGGCAAGACCCAAACGGCCTACGAGCAGTACTTC.

In DNA form, the CDR3 reads TGTGCCAGCAACAGCGGGGTACCGACGAAGTCACCCCTCCACTTT. Translated, it gives CASNSGVPTKSPLHF. The gene calls are TRBV2 and TRBJ1-6; the D is unclear. The germline CDR1 and CDR2 sequences are SNHLY and FYNNEI. Trimming shortened V by 7 bases and J by 10 bases, and 20 bases separated the two germline ends. This CDR3 is 15 amino acids long.

V is TRBV13 and J is TRBJ1-2, with a weak D call TRBD1 (5 bases). The CDR3 consists of 14 residues. The ends were cut back, 4 bases at V and 3 bases at J, with 12 bases in the middle. The germline gives CDR1 PRHDT, CDR2 FYEKMQ (reference sequence). The CDR3 DNA sequence: TGTGCCAGCAGCTACCAAGACAGTTACTATGGCTACACCTTC. Translation: CASSYQDSYYGYTF.

DNA for the CDR3: TGCGCCAGCAGCTTGGGACTCTACGAGCAGTACTTC. This sequence encodes CASSLGLYEQYF. V is TRBV5-1 and J is TRBJ2-7; no definite D call. Germline V gives CDR1 SGHRS, CDR2 YFSETQ. This CDR3 spans 12 amino acids. Trimming shortened V by 0 bases and J by 3 bases, and 4 bases separated the two germline ends.

The chain recombines TRBV18 with TRBJ1-2; D unresolved. Per the germline V gene, CDR1 is KGHSH and CDR2 is LQKENI. The CDR3 is 13 residues long. V lost 2 bases, J lost 3 bases, and 7 bases lay in between. The CDR3 is CASSPGMDYGYTF. The CDR3 region has the DNA TGTGCCAGCTCACCAGGGATGGACTATGGCTACACCTTC. Full variable domain (remainder filled in from reference TRBV18 and TRBJ1-2): NAGVMQNPRHLVRRRGQEARLRCSPMKGHSHVYWYRQLPEEGLKFMVYLQKENIIDESGMPKERFSAEFPKEGPSILRIQQVVRGDSAAYFCASSPGMDYGYTFGSGTRLTVV.

This rearrangement joins TRBV2 to TRBJ1-2, with TRBD1 as a possible D gene (6 bases). Looked up from germline, CDR1 is SNHLY and CDR2 is FYNNEI. The V end was cut by 7 bases, the J end by 5 bases, with 14 bases between. The CDR3 has 13 residues. The CDR3 reads CASKYGTFYGYTF. The CDR3 coding sequence is TGTGCCAGCAAATACGGGACATTTTATGGCTACACCTTC.

The chain joins TRBV10-2 to TRBJ1-6; D ambiguous. V was pared by 0 bases and J by 9 bases, with 6 bases between. Looked up from germline, CDR1 is WSHSY and CDR2 is SAAADI. CDR3 length equals 13 residues. CDR3 nucleotide sequence: TGCGCCAGCAGTGAGTCGAAGTTTTCACCCCTCCACTTT. This encodes CASSESKFSPLHF.

The rearrangement joins TRBV6-1 to TRBJ2-5; maybe TRBD2 (5 bases). Germline V CDR1 and CDR2: MNHNS, SASEGT. The CDR3 covers 13 residues. V lost 4 bases to trimming and J lost 4 bases, with 10 bases between them. CDR3 amino acids: CASSGLRVETQYF. For the CDR3, the DNA is TGTGCCAGCAGTGGGTTGAGGGTAGAGACCCAGTACTTC.

This chain uses TRBV6-5 with TRBJ1-1, with D possibly matching TRBD1 (5 bases). Trimming took 5 bases from V and 0 from J, leaving 7 bases between them. Germline loops: CDR1 MNHEY, CDR2 SVGAGI. The CDR3 spans 13 residues. CDR3 loop: CASSLRVNTEAFF. The DNA for the CDR3 is TGTGCCAGCAGTCTCAGGGTGAACACTGAAGCTTTCTTT.

This clone was counted only a few times. V and J are TRBV5-1 and TRBJ1-2; D possibly corresponds to TRBD1 (6 bases). CDR1 and CDR2 from the germline V gene are SGHRS and YFSETQ. Trimming pared 8 bases from V and 4 bases from J, leaving 15 bases between. The CDR3 extends over 13 amino acids. Here the CDR3 DNA reads TGCGCCAGTACCTCCGGGGGCACCTATGGCTACACCTTC. Its translation is CASTSGGTYGYTF.

V usage is TRBV5-6 and J usage is TRBJ2-6, with D tentatively TRBD1 (7 bases). Germline CDR1 is SGHDT and CDR2 is YYEEEE. The V and J ends lost 8 bases and 0 bases respectively, with 12 bases between them. The CDR3 length is 15 residues. This chain's CDR3 is CASLRGDSGANVLTF. The CDR3 DNA reads TGTGCCAGTCTCAGGGGGGACTCTGGGGCCAACGTCCTGACTTTC.

This rearrangement joins TRBV5-6 to TRBJ2-1; either TRBD1 or TRBD2 may fit D (5 bases each). The CDR3 totals 16 residues. The germline V and J ends were trimmed by 4 bases and 0 bases, with 14 bases remaining between them. From germline, CDR1 is SGHDT and CDR2 YYEEEE. For the CDR3, the DNA is TGTGCCAGCAGCCCCCTTGGGGGATTCTCCTACAATGAGCAGTTCTTC. This codes for CASSPLGGFSYNEQFF.

The chain employs TRBV28 and TRBJ1-4; weak D call: TRBD1 (5 bases). V was shortened by 10 bases and J by 8 bases, with 20 bases between the two germline ends. The CDR3 totals 14 residues. Germline V lookup: CDR1 MDHEN, CDR2 SYDVKM. The CDR3 nucleotides read TGTGCCATAGGTCCAGGGCGAGAAGGGGAAAAACTGTTTTTT. Amino acids: CAIGPGREGEKLFF.

The chain carries TRBV5-1 and TRBJ2-2; D gene ambiguous. This CDR3 has 15 residues. Trimming removed 0 bases from V and 0 bases from J, with 6 bases in between. Germline assignment: CDR1 SGHRS and CDR2 YFSETQ. The DNA for the CDR3 is TGCGCCAGCAGCTTGGAGCCCCCGAACACCGGGGAGCTGTTTTTT. Translation gives CASSLEPPNTGELFF.

The chain carries TRBV5-4 and TRBJ1-1, with D perhaps TRBD1 (5 bases). Between the trimmed V and J ends, which lost 4 bases and 2 bases, there was a span of 21 bases. CDR1 is SGHNT, CDR2 YYREEE, per germline (reference sequence). The CDR3 covers 17 residues. The CDR3: CASSTGARALSNTEAFF. DNA of the CDR3: TGTGCCAGCAGCACCGGGGCCAGGGCTCTTTCTAACACTGAAGCTTTCTTT.